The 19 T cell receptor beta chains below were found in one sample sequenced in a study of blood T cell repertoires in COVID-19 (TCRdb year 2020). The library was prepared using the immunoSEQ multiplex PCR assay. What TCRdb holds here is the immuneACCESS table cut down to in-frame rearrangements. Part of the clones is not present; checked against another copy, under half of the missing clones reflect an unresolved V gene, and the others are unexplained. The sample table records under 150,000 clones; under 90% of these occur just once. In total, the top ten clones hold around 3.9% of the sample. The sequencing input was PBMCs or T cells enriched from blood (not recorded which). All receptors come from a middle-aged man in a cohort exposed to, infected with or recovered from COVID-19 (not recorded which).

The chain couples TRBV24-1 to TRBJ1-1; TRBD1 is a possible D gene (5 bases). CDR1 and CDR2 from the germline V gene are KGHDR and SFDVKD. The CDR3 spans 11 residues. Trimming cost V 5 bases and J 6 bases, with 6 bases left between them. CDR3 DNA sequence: TGTGCCACCAGTGGGGGGGCTGAAGCTTTCTTT. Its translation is CATSGGAEAFF.

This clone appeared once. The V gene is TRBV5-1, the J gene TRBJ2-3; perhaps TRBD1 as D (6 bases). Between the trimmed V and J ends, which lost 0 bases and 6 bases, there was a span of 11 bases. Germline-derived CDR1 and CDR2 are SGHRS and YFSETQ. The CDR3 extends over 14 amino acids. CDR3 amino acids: CASSLEDSGDTQYF. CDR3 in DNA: TGCGCCAGCAGCTTGGAGGACAGTGGGGATACGCAGTATTTT.

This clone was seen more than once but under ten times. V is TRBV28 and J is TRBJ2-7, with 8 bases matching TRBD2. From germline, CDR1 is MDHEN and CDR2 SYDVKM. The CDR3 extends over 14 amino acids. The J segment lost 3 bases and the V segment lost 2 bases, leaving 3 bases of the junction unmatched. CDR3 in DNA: TGTGCCAGCAGTTTAGCGGGAGGCAACTACGAGCAGTACTTC. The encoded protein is CASSLAGGNYEQYF.

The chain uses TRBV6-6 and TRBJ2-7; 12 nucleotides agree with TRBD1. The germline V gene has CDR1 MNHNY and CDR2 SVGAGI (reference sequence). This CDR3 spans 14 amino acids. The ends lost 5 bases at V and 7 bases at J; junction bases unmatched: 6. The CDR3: CASSAGDRGHEQYF. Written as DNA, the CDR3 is TGTGCCAGCAGTGCCGGGGACAGGGGGCATGAGCAGTACTTC.

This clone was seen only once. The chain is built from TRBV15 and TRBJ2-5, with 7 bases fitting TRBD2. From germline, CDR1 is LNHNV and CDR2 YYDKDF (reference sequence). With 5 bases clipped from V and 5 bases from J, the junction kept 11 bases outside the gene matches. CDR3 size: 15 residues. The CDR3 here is CATSSGTNAGETQYF. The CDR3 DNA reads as TGTGCCACCAGCTCCGGGACTAACGCGGGGGAGACCCAGTACTTC. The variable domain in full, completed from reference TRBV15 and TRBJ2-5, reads DAMVIQNPRYQVTQFGKPVTLSCSQTLNHNVMYWYQQKSSQAPKLLFHYYDKDFNNEADTPDNFQSRRPNTSFCFLDIRSPGLGDTAMYLCATSSGTNAGETQYFGPGTRLLVL.

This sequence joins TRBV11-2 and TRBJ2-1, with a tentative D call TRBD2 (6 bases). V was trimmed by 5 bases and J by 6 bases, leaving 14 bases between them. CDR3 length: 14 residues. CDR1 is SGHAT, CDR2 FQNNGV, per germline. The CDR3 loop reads CASSRRGPVNEQFF. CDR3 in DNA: TGTGCCAGCAGCCGGAGGGGTCCGGTCAATGAGCAGTTCTTC.

Here the CDR3 DNA reads TGTGCCAGCAGCCGTTTACAGGGGTCGCACACCGGGGAGCTGTTTTTT. This codes for CASSRLQGSHTGELFF. V gene TRBV11-2 combines with J gene TRBJ2-2, with 7 bases aligning to TRBD1. V lost 5 bases, J lost 3 bases, and 9 bases stayed unmatched. CDR3 length equals 16 residues. The V gene's germline CDR1 is SGHAT and CDR2 FQNNGV.

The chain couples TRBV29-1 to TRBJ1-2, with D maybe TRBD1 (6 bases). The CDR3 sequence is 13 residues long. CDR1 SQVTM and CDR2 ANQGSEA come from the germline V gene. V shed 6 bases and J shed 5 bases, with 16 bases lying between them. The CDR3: CSVIRGAAYGYTF. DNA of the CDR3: TGCAGCGTCATCCGGGGGGCCGCTTATGGCTACACCTTC. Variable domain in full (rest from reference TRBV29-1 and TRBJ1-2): SAVISQKPSRDICQRGTSLTIQCQVDSQVTMMFWYRQQPGQSLTLIATANQGSEATYESGFVIDKFPISRPNLTFSTLTVSNMSPEDSSIYLCSVIRGAAYGYTFGSGTRLTVV.

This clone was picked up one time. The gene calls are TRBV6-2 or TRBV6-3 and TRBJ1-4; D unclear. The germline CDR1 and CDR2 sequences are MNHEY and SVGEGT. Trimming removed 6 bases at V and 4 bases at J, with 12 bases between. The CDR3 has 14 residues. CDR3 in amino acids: CASSPREVNEKLFF. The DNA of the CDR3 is TGTGCCAGCAGCCCCCGCGAGGTTAATGAAAAACTGTTTTTT.

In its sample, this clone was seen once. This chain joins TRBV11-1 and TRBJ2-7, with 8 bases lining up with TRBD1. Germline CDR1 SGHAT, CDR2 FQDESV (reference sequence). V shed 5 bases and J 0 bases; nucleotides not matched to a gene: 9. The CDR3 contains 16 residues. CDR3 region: CASSISTGVNSYEQYF. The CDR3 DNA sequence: TGTGCCAGCAGCATCTCGACAGGGGTAAACTCCTACGAGCAGTACTTC.

The CDR3 here is CASSERRVDGTEAFF. CDR3 nucleotides: TGTGCCAGCAGTGAAAGACGGGTAGATGGCACTGAAGCTTTCTTT. V and J are TRBV6-1 and TRBJ1-1, with D uncertain. Germline-derived CDR1 and CDR2 are MNHNS and SASEGT. There are 15 residues in the CDR3. Trimming left V 2 bases short and J 4 bases short, with 14 bases between.

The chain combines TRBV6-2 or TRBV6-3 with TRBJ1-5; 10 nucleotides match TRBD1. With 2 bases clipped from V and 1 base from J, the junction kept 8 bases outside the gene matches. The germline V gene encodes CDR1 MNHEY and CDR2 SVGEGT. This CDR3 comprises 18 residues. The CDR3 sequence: CASSYGQGEVWSNQPQHF. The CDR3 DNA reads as TGTGCCAGCAGTTACGGACAGGGGGAGGTTTGGAGCAATCAGCCCCAGCATTTT.

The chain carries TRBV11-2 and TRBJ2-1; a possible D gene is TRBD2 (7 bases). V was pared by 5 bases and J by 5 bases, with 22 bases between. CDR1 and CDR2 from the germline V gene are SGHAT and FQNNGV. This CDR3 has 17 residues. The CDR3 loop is CASSHGGRKTPDNEQFF. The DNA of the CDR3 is TGTGCCAGCAGCCACGGGGGGCGGAAAACTCCCGACAATGAGCAGTTCTTC.

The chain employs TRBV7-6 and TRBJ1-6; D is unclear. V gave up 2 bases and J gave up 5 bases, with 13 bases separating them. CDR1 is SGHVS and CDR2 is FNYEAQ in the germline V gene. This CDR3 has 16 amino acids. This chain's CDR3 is CASSLLSAGDNSPLHF. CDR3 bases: TGTGCCAGCAGCTTACTTTCAGCGGGAGATAATTCACCCCTCCACTTT.

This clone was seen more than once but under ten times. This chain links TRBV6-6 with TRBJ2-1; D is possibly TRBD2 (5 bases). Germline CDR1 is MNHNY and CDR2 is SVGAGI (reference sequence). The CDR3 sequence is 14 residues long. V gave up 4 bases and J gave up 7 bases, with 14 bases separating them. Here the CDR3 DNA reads TGTGCCAGCAGTTTCTCAGGACTCCTAAATGAGCAGTTCTTC. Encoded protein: CASSFSGLLNEQFF.

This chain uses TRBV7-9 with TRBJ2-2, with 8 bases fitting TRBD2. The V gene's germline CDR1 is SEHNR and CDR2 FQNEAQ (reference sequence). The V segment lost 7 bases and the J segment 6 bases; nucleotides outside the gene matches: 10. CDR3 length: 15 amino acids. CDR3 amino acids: CASTPGVAGPGELFF. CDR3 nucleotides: TGTGCCAGCACCCCCGGGGTAGCGGGGCCCGGGGAGCTGTTTTTT.

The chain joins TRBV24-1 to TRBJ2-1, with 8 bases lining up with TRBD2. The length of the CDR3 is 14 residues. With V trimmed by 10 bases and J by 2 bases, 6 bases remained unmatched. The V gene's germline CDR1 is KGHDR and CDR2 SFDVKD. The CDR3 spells CATSQGLAYNEQFF. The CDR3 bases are TGTGCCACGAGTCAGGGACTAGCCTACAATGAGCAGTTCTTC.

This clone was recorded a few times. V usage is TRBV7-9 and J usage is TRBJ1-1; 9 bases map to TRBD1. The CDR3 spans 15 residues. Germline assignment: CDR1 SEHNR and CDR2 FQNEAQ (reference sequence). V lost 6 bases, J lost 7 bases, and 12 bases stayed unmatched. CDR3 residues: CASSTNRGQQDEAFF. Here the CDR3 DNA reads TGTGCCAGCAGTACCAACAGGGGGCAACAGGATGAAGCTTTCTTT.

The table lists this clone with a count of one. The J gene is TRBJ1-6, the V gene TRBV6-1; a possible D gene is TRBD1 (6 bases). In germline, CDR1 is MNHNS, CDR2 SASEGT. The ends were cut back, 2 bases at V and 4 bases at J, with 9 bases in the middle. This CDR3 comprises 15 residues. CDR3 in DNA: TGTGCCAGCAGTGAATATGGACAGTATAATTCACCCCTCCACTTT. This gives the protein CASSEYGQYNSPLHF.